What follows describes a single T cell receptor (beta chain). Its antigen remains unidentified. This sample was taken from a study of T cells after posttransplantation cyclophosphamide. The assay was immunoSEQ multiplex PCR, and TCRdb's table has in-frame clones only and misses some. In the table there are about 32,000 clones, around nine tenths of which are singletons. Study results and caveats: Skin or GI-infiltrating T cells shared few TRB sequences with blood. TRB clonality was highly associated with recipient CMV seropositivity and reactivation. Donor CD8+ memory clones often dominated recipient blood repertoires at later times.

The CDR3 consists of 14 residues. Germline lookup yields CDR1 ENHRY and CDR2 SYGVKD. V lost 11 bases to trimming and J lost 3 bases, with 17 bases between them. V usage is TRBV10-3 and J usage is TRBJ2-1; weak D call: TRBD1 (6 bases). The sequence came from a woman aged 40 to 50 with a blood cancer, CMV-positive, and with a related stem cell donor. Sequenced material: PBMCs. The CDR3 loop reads CAASSGRGYNEQFF. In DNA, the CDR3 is TGTGCCGCCTCATCGGGCAGGGGCTACAATGAGCAGTTCTTC.